This TCR beta chain was retrieved from a study of CD8 T cells in ankylosing spondylitis. Quantitative 5'-RACE with molecular barcodes produced the TCR beta libraries. TCRdb independently ran MiXCR on the 5' RACE reads; one entry per CDR3 protein. The table includes roughly 180,000 distinct CDR3 sequences, 11% detected once. Trimming took 4 bases from V and 6 from J, leaving 12 bases between them. CDR1 is SGHTA, CDR2 FQGNSA, per germline. The CDR3 spans 14 residues. Turning to this clonotype: What it recognizes is unknown.

Overall study findings and caveats: From matched ankylosing spondylitis synovial fluid, disease-linked clones were reportedly recovered at significantly enriched levels. Several highly homologous variants made up a TCR beta motif, and this motif appeared characteristic of ankylosing spondylitis blood. Some of the motif variants had earlier been found in reactive arthritis patients' fluid and blood.

The material sequenced was blood, either unsorted or a sorted T cell fraction (not recorded which). The chain combines TRBV7-2 with TRBJ1-4; tentative D call: TRBD1 (5 bases). This clonotype was obtained from a male donor with ankylosing spondylitis or in good health (not recorded which). CDR3 DNA sequence: TGTGCCAGCAGCTCAGGGCTAGCCCATGAAAAACTGTTTTTT. This codes for CASSSGLAHEKLFF.